Following are 4 T cell receptor beta chains from one sample sequenced in a study of identical twins (dated by TCRdb to 2016 to 2017). The library relied on 5' RACE. Instrument on record: Illumina HiSeq 2000. TCRdb's own reprocessing of the public reads used fastp at Q25 and MiXCR and kept productive beta chains. One record per CDR3 amino acid sequence lists the most common genes and DNA. Recorded for this sample are 700,000 or so distinct CDR3 sequences; approximately 9% of them occurred a single time. The ten largest clones represent 0.8% to 1% of the sample. The same data also contributed to another study, on yellow fever vaccine responses in identical twins.

Source material: PBMCs. These receptors originate from a woman aged 18 to 35 in good health.

This clonotype was found a few times. This chain links TRBV28 with TRBJ2-7; D unresolved. The V end lost 0 bases, the J end lost 2 bases, and 8 bases lay between the germline ends. The CDR3 sequence is 14 residues long. Germline V gene lookup returns CDR1 MDHEN and CDR2 SYDVKM. CDR3 protein: CASSLWRLTYEQYF. The DNA for the CDR3 is TGTGCCAGCAGTTTATGGCGCCTTACCTACGAGCAGTACTTC.

This sequence joins TRBV28 and TRBJ2-7, with D maybe TRBD1 (5 bases). Germline CDR1 is MDHEN and CDR2 is SYDVKM. With 4 bases removed from V and 5 bases from J, the gap between germline ends came to 21 bases. The CDR3 is 16 amino acids. Here the CDR3 DNA reads TGTGCCAGCAGTTCCCCCCGCAGAAGGGGTATCAACGAGCAGTACTTC. Amino acids: CASSSPRRRGINEQYF.

This clonotype showed up just a few times. The J gene is TRBJ1-1, the V gene TRBV7-9, with 8 positions matching TRBD1. The CDR3 contains 16 residues. Germline lookup yields CDR1 SEHNR and CDR2 FQNEAQ (reference sequence). Unmatched junction bases numbered 6, after V lost 2 bases and J lost 1 base. The CDR3 bases are TGTGCCAGCAGCTTAAGGGGGGGGACAGGGAACACTGAAGCTTTCTTT. This sequence encodes CASSLRGGTGNTEAFF.

This clonotype showed up just a few times. The chain links TRBV12-3 or TRBV12-4 to TRBJ1-1; no reliable D call. V lost 0 bases to trimming and J lost 6 bases, with 8 bases between them. The CDR3 has 13 amino acids. The CDR3 DNA reads as TGTGCCAGCAGTTTAGCGCTGCGGGCTGAAGCTTTCTTT. Its translation is CASSLALRAEAFF.